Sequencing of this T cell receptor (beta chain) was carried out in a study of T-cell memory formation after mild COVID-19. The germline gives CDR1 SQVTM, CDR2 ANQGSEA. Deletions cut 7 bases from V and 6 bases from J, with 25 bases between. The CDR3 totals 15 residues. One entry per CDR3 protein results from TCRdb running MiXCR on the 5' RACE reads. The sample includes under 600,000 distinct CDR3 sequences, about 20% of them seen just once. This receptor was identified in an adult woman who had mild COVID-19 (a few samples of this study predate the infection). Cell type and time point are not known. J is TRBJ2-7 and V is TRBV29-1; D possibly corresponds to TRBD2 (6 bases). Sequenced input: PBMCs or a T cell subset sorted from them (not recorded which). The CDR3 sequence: CSGGMAGFSSGEQYF. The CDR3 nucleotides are TGCAGCGGTGGGATGGCAGGGTTTAGTAGCGGCGAGCAGTACTTC.